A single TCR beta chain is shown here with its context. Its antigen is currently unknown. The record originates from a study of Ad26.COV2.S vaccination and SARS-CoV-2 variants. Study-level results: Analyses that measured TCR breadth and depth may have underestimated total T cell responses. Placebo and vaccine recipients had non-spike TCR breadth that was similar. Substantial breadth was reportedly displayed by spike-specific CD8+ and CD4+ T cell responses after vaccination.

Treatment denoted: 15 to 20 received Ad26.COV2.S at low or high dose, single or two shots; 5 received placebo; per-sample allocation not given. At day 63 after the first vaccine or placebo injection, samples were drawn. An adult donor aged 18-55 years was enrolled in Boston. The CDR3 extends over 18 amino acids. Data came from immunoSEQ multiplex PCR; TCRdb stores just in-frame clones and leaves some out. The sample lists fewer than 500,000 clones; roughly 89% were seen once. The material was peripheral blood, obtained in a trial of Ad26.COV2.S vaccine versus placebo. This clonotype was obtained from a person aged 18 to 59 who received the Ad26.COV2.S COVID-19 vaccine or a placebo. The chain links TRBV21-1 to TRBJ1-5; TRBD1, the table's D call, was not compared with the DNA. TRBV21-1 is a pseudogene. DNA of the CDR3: TGTGCCAGCATCCAGGCAGGGGAGAAGCCCACCAGCAATCAGCCCCAGCATTTT. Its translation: CASIQAGEKPTSNQPQHF.